There are many counts of the clone carrying this T cell receptor beta chain. What it binds is unknown. The data belong to a study of blood T cells in healthy people across ages. Study-level points and caveats: Measured against age, TCR beta diversity per million T cells decreased in a roughly linear manner. Considered underestimates were the diversity estimates obtained from one million T cells.

Trimming at V came to 4 bases and at J to 7 bases, leaving 14 bases not matched to a gene. Germline assignment: CDR1 SGDLS and CDR2 YYNGEE. This CDR3 is built from 16 residues. It was with a sample-barcoded 5' primer and a J-beta primer mix that a second PCR of about 7 to 12 cycles was run. Using its own MiXCR run on the 5' RACE reads, TCRdb lists one record per CDR3 protein. The repertoire holds some 930,000 distinct CDR3 sequences, 25% to 35% seen once, with around 9.6% in the top ten. These data were likewise used in another study, on T cells of mothers and their children. As reported in that work: In related and unrelated pairs alike, thymic selection shapes TCR recombination output, with inherited differences minor.

The TCR comes from a woman between 40 and 55 years old in good health. The V call is TRBV9, the J call TRBJ1-2; TRBD1 agrees at 9 bases. Material: blood. DNA for the CDR3: TGTGCCAGCAGCCCCCAGACCGGGACAGGGTCGGTTGGCTACACCTTC. This codes for CASSPQTGTGSVGYTF. The full variable domain, in which reference TRBV9 and TRBJ1-2 provide the parts outside the CDR3, is DSGVTQTPKHLITATGQRVTLRCSPRSGDLSVYWYQQSLDQGLQFLIQYYNGEERAKGNILERFSAQQFPDLHSELNLSSLELGDSALYFCASSPQTGTGSVGYTFGSGTRLTVV.